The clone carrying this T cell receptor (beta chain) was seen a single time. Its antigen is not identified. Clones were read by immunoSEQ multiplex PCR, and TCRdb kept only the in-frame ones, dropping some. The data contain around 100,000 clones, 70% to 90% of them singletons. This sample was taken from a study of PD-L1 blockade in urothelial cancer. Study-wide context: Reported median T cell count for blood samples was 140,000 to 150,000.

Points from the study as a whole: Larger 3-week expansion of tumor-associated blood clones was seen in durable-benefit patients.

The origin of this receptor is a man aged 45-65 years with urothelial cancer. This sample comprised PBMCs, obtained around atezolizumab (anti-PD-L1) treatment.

The CDR3 DNA follows: TGTGCCAGCACCCCGCTAGCGGCGAACACCGGGGAGCTGTTTTTT. Protein product: CASTPLAANTGELFF. The chain couples TRBV28 to TRBJ2-2, with 7 bases matching TRBD2. The germline CDR1 and CDR2 sequences are MDHEN and SYDVKM. Trimming cost V 7 bases and J 0 bases; bases outside gene matches: 5. The CDR3 extends over 15 amino acids.